Presented here are 9 T cell receptor beta chains from one specimen sequenced in a study of shared clonotypes between healthy human individuals. Repertoires were generated with immunoSEQ multiplex PCR, while TCRdb's copy carries only in-frame clones and drops some. This sample carries roughly 1,100,000 clones, about 77% of them seen once, and the ten largest clones take roughly 1.5%. Sequencing input: memory CD4+ T cells sorted from blood. The subset here: CD45RA-negative fraction. The source is a man in his late teens or twenties in good health.

The chain couples TRBV5-1 to TRBJ2-3; TRBD2 agrees at 8 bases. After removal of 4 bases from V and 0 bases from J, the junction contained 7 bases not matched to a gene. The CDR3 has 16 residues. Germline V CDR1 and CDR2: SGHRS, YFSETQ. CDR3 sequence: CASSVLSGASTDTQYF. The CDR3 DNA is TGCGCCAGCAGCGTACTTAGCGGGGCGAGCACAGATACGCAGTATTTT. The complete variable domain, with remaining parts taken from reference TRBV5-1 and TRBJ2-3, reads KAGVTQTPRYLIKTRGQQVTLSCSPISGHRSVSWYQQTPGQGLQFLFEYFSETQRNKGNFPGRFSGRQFSNSRSEMNVSTLELGDSALYLCASSVLSGASTDTQYFGPGTRLTVL.

This chain connects TRBV5-1 to TRBJ2-1; a weak D match, TRBD1 (6 bases). The CDR3 consists of 13 residues. Germline V gene sequence: CDR1 SGHRS, CDR2 YFSETQ. V lost 4 bases and J lost 4, with 9 bases in between. The CDR3 loop is CASSRDRYNEQFF. The CDR3, as DNA: TGCGCCAGCAGCCGAGACAGGTACAATGAGCAGTTCTTC.

The V gene is TRBV5-1, the J gene TRBJ2-4, with D unclear. The CDR3 is 12 residues long. The V gene lost 7 bases and the J gene lost 11 bases, with 16 bases spanning the gap. Germline CDR1 reads SGHRS; CDR2 reads YFSETQ. The CDR3 sequence: CASGIDGSVQYF. CDR3 DNA: TGCGCCAGCGGGATAGACGGGTCGGTTCAGTACTTC.

This sequence joins TRBV14 and TRBJ2-7; no definite D call. Trimming stripped 0 bases from V and 5 bases from J, with 14 bases between. The CDR3 has 15 amino acids. Germline V gives CDR1 SGHDN, CDR2 FVKESK. The CDR3 protein is CASSQDPARGHEQYF. The DNA of the CDR3 is TGTGCCAGCAGCCAAGATCCGGCTCGTGGCCACGAGCAGTACTTC.

The chain is built from TRBV10-2 and TRBJ2-1; 9 nucleotides agree with TRBD1. Germline V lookup: CDR1 WSHSY, CDR2 SAAADI. The V segment lost 5 bases and the J segment 3 bases; nucleotides outside the gene matches: 5. This CDR3 contains 15 residues. The CDR3: CASSSQGQGYNEQFF. The CDR3 DNA is TGCGCCAGCAGTAGTCAGGGACAGGGCTACAATGAGCAGTTCTTC.

The gene calls are TRBV5-4 and TRBJ1-2; 7 bases map to TRBD1. This CDR3 is 15 amino acids long. Trimming at V came to 0 bases and at J to 2 bases, leaving 4 bases not matched to a gene. CDR1 is SGHNT, CDR2 YYREEE, per germline (reference sequence). In DNA form, the CDR3 reads TGTGCCAGCAGCTTGGGCGGGGGACAGAACTATGGCTACACCTTC. Translation gives CASSLGGGQNYGYTF.

This chain joins TRBV2 and TRBJ1-6; perhaps TRBD1 as D (6 bases). The germline V gene has CDR1 SNHLY and CDR2 FYNNEI. The CDR3 runs 14 residues. V was shortened by 4 bases and J by 6 bases, with 10 bases between the two germline ends. CDR3 amino acids: CASSAQGGNSPLHF. The CDR3 bases are TGTGCCAGCAGTGCACAGGGCGGTAATTCACCCCTCCACTTT.

There are a few counts of this clone. The chain uses TRBV6-1 and TRBJ1-5; D may be TRBD1 (6 bases). Looked up from germline, CDR1 is MNHNS and CDR2 is SASEGT. CDR3 size: 13 residues. V was trimmed by 4 bases and J by 5 bases, leaving 9 bases between them. CDR3 sequence reads: CASSAAGDQPQHF. CDR3 nucleotide sequence: TGTGCCAGCAGTGCGGCAGGGGATCAGCCCCAGCATTTT.

CDR3 sequence: CASSQDPSSTNIYGYTF. The CDR3 bases are TGCGCCAGCAGCCAAGATCCTTCATCCACTAATATCTATGGCTACACCTTC. This chain joins TRBV4-3 and TRBJ1-2; no firm D call. CDR3 length: 17 residues. The V gene lost 0 bases and the J gene lost 4 bases, with 18 bases spanning the gap. CDR1 is LGHNA, CDR2 YSLEER, per germline.